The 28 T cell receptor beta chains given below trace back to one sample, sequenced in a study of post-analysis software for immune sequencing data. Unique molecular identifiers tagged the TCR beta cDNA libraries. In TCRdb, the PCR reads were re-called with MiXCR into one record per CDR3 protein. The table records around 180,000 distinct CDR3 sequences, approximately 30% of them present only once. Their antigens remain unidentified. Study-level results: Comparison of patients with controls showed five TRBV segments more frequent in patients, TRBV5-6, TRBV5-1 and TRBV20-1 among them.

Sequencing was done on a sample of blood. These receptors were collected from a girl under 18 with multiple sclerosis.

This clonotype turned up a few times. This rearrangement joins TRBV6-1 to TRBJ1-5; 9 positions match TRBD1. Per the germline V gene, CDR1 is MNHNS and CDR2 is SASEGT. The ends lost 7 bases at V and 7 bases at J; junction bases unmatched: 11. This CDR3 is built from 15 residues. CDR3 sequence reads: CASILTQGAGQPQHF. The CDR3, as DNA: TGTGCCAGCATCCTTACACAGGGGGCGGGACAGCCCCAGCATTTT.

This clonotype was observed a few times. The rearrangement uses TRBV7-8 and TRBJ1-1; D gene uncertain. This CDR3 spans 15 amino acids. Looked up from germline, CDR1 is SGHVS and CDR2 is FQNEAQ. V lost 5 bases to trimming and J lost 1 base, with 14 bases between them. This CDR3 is CASSPRTRQNTEAFF. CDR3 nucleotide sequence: TGTGCCAGCAGCCCGAGAACCCGCCAGAACACTGAAGCTTTCTTT.

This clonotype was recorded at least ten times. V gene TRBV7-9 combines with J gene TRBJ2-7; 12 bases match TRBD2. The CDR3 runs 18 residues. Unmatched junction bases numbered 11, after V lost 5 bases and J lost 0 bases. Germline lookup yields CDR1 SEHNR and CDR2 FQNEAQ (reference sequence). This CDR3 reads CASSPRTSGVSSSYEQYF. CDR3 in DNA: TGTGCCAGCAGCCCCAGGACTAGCGGGGTTTCTAGCTCCTACGAGCAGTACTTC.

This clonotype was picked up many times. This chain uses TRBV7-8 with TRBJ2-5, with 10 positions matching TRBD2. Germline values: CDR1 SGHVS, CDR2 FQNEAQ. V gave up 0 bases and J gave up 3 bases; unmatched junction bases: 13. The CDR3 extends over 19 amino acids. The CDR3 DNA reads TGTGCCAGCAGCTTAGCGCTAAACCTCGGGCTAGCGGGAGAAGAGACCCAGTACTTC. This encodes CASSLALNLGLAGEETQYF.

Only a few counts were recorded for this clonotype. The CDR3 is CASSLLLDTGELFF. CDR3 nucleotide sequence: TGTGCCAGCAGTTTATTATTGGACACCGGGGAGCTGTTTTTT. This chain links TRBV28 with TRBJ2-2; D ambiguous. V was trimmed by 1 base and J by 3 bases, leaving 6 bases between them. The CDR3 length is 14 residues. Germline CDR1 MDHEN, CDR2 SYDVKM.

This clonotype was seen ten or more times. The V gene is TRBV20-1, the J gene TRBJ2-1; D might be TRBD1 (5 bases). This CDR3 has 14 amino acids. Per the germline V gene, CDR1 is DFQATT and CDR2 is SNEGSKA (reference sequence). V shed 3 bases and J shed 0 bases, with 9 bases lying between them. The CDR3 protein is CSASSQGSYNEQFF. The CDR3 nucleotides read TGCAGTGCTAGTAGTCAGGGCTCCTACAATGAGCAGTTCTTC.

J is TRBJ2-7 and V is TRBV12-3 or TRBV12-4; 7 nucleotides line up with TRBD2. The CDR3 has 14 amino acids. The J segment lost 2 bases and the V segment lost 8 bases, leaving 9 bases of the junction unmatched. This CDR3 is CASRLGGDPYEQYF. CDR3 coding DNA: TGTGCCAGCCGGTTGGGAGGGGATCCCTACGAGCAGTACTTC.

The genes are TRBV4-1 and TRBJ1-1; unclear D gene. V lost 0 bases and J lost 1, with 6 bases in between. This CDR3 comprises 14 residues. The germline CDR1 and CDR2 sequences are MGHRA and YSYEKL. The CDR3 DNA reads TGCGCCAGCAGCCAAGAAATAGGGAACACTGAAGCTTTCTTT. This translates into CASSQEIGNTEAFF.

CDR3 in DNA: TGCGCCAGCAGCTTGGGGTCACGGGGATATACTGAAGCTTTCTTT. Encoded protein: CASSLGSRGYTEAFF. This chain joins TRBV5-1 and TRBJ1-1; D gene uncertain. V was clipped by 0 bases and J by 5 bases, with 14 bases between them. Germline CDR1 and CDR2: SGHRS and YFSETQ. There are 15 residues in the CDR3.

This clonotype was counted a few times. The CDR3 sequence is CASSPRQGSQETQYF. The CDR3 DNA follows: TGTGCCAGCTCACCACGGCAAGGTAGCCAAGAGACCCAGTACTTC. The rearrangement uses TRBV18 and TRBJ2-5, with unresolved D. Trimming removed 1 base from V and 1 base from J, with 10 bases in between. Germline-derived CDR1 and CDR2 are KGHSH and LQKENI. The CDR3 is made up of 15 amino acids.

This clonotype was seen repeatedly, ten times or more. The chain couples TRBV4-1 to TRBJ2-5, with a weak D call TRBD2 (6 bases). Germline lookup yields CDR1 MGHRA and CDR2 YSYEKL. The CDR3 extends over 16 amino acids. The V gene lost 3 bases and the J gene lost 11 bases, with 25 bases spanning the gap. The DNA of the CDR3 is TGCGCCAGCAGCCATGGTGTTGTTAACGGGAGAACTGAGCAGTACTTC. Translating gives CASSHGVVNGRTEQYF.

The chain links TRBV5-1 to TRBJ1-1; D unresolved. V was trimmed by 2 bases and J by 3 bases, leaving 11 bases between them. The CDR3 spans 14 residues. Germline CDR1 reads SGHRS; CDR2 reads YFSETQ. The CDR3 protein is CASSLTSGDTEAFF. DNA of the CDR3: TGCGCCAGCAGCTTAACTAGCGGGGACACTGAAGCTTTCTTT.

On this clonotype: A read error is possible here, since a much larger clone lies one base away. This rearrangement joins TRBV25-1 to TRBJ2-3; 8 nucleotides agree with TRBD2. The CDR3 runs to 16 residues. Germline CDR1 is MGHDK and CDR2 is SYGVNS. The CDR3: CVSSMAGGVSTDTQYF. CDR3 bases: TGTGTCAGCAGTATGGCGGGAGGAGTTAGCACAGATACGCAGTATTTT.

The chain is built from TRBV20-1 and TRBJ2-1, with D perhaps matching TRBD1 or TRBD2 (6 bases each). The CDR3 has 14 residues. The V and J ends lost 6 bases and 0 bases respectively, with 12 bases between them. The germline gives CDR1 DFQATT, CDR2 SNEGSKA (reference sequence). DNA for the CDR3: TGCAGTGCCATAGGGGGGAGCTCCTACAATGAGCAGTTCTTC. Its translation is CSAIGGSSYNEQFF.

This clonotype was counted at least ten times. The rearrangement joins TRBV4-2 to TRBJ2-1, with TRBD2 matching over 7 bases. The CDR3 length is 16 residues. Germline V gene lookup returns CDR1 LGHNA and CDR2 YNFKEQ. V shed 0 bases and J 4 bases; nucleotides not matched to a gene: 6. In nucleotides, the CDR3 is TGTGCCAGCAGCCAAGATACCAGCGGGGTATACAATGAGCAGTTCTTC. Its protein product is CASSQDTSGVYNEQFF.

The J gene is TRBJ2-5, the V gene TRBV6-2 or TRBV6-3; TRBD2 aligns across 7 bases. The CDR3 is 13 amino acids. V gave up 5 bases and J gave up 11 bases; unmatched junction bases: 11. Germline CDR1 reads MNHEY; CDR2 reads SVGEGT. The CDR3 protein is CASSPRETYKQYF. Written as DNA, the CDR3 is TGTGCCAGCAGTCCGCGGGAGACCTACAAGCAGTACTTC.

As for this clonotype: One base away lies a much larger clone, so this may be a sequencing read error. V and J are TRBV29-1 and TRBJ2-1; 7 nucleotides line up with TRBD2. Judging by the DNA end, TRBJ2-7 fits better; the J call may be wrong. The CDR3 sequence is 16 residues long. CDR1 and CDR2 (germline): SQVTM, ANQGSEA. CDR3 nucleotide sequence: TGCAGCGTTGTAGCGGGCCAGAGCCCCCGTTACAATGAGCAGTACTTC. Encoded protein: CSVVAGQSPRYNEQYF.

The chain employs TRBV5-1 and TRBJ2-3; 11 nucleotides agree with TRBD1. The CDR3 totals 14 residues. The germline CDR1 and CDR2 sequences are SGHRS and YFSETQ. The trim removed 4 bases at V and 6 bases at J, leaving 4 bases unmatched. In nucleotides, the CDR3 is TGCGCCAGCAGCCGGACAGGGGGCTACGATACGCAGTATTTT. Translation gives CASSRTGGYDTQYF.

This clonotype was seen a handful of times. This CDR3 is CASSLSTRQGANSPLHF. The CDR3 nucleotides are TGCGCCAGCAGCTTGTCCACCCGACAGGGGGCTAATTCACCCCTCCACTTT. The chain combines TRBV5-1 with TRBJ1-6, with TRBD1 identical over 10 bases. The CDR3 consists of 17 residues. CDR1 is SGHRS and CDR2 is YFSETQ in the germline V gene. V gave up 1 base and J gave up 6 bases; unmatched junction bases: 7.

The CDR3 is CASSPYPGTTNQPQHF. DNA of the CDR3: TGCGCCAGCAGCCCCTACCCCGGGACAACTAATCAGCCCCAGCATTTT. This rearrangement joins TRBV4-1 to TRBJ1-5, with TRBD1 as a possible D gene (6 bases). Trimming pared 4 bases from V and 4 bases from J, leaving 17 bases between. This CDR3 has 16 amino acids. Germline V gene sequence: CDR1 MGHRA, CDR2 YSYEKL.

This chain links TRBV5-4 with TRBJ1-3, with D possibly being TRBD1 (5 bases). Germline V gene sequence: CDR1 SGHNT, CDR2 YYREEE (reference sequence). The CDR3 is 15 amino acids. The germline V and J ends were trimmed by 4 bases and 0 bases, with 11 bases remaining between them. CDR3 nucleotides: TGTGCCAGCAGCCTCGGGGGATACTCTGGAAACACCATATATTTT. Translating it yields CASSLGGYSGNTIYF.

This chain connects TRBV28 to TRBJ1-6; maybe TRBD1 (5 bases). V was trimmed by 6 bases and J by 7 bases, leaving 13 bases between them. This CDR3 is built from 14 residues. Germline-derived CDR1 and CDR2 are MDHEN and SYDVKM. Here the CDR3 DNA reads TGTGCCAGCAGCCCAAGGCCAGGGAATTCACCCCTCCACTTT. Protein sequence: CASSPRPGNSPLHF.

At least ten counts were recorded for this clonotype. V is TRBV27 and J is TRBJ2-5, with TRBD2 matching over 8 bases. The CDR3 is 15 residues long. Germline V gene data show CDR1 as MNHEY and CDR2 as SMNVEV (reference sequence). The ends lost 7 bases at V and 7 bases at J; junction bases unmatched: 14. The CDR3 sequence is CASKSGSDPRVTQYF. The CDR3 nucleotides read TGTGCCAGCAAGAGCGGGAGTGACCCCAGAGTGACCCAGTACTTC.

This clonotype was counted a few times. The CDR3 sequence is CASSPLPLAASSYNSPLHF. CDR3 in DNA: TGTGCCAGCAGCCCTCTCCCCTTAGCCGCCAGCTCCTATAATTCACCCCTCCACTTT. The rearrangement uses TRBV12-3 or TRBV12-4 and TRBJ1-6; no reliable D call. CDR3 length equals 19 residues. Trimming pared 6 bases from V and 0 bases from J, leaving 21 bases between.

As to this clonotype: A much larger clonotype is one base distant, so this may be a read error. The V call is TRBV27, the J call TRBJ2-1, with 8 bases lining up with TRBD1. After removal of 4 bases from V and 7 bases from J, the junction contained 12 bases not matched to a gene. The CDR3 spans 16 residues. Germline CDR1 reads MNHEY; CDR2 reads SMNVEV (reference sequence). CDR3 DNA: TGTGCCAGCAGTTCTCCCGGGACAGGTAGAGCTAATGAGCAGTTCTTC. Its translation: CASSSPGTGRANEQFF.

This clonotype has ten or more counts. The DNA of the CDR3 is TGTGCCATCAGTGAACAGGGGGGAGAGACCCAGTACTTC. It specifies CAISEQGGETQYF. The chain uses TRBV10-3 and TRBJ2-5; 8 nucleotides match TRBD1. Trimming cost V 3 bases and J 4 bases; bases outside gene matches: 1. This CDR3 has 13 residues. The V gene's germline CDR1 is ENHRY and CDR2 SYGVKD.

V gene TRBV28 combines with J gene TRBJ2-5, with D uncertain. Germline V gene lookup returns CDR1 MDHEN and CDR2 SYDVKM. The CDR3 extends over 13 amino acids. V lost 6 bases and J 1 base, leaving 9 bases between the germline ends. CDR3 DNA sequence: TGTGCCAGCAGATCGGAACTCCAAGAGACCCAGTACTTC. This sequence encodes CASRSELQETQYF.

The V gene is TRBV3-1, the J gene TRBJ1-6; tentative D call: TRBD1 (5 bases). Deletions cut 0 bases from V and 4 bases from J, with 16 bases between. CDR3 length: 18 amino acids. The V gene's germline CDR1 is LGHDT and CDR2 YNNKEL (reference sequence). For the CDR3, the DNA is TGTGCCAGCAGCCAAGAAGTAGTAACAGGAGATTATAATTCACCCCTCCACTTT. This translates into CASSQEVVTGDYNSPLHF.